Below, one T cell receptor beta chain is given with its context. Alongside a J-beta primer mix, a sample-barcoded 5' primer served in a second PCR lasting 7 to 11 cycles. Per-sample output comprised a minimum of 3 million paired-end reads containing CDR3. TCRdb re-called the 5' RACE reads through MiXCR, storing one row per CDR3 protein. The sample shows about 1,500,000 distinct CDR3 sequences, 35% to 45% of them seen only once. There are 14 residues in the CDR3. V trimming: 0 bases; J trimming: 13 bases; junction bases outside the gene matches: 7. Germline-derived CDR1 and CDR2 are SNHLY and FYNNEI. These data come from a study of blood T cells in healthy people across ages. Study context: Per every two T cells, about one barcoded beta molecule was captured by template switching.

The amount of total RNA extracted per sample was at least 5.5 micrograms. The sequenced sample consisted of blood. The TCR sequence derives from a woman between 18 and 30 years old in good health. This chain links TRBV2 with TRBJ2-4; 9 bases line up with TRBD2. DNA of the CDR3: TGTGCCAGCAGTGAAGCGGGACTAGCAGTAGAGCAGTACTTC. It yields the protein CASSEAGLAVEQYF.